These 25 T cell receptor beta chains were sequenced from one sample in a study of vaccination and CD4 T cells after COVID-19. The antigens of these receptors remain unknown. This sample's treatment: roughly ten-day PBMC culture with coronavirus spike peptide pools or control peptides (ViraFEST assay). With the Oncomine TCR Beta short-read assay, DNA from cultured CD4+ T cells was sequenced. In TCRdb, the PCR reads were re-called with MiXCR into one record per CDR3 protein. The table lists around 13,000 distinct CDR3 sequences, around 29% of them singletons. The sample consisted of CD4+ T cells from blood, cultured in vitro, taken before SARS-CoV-2 vaccination. These receptors all stem from a human donor who received a COVID-19 vaccine.

Only one count was recorded for this clonotype. This chain connects TRBV11-3 to TRBJ2-7; TRBD1 is a possible D gene (6 bases). This CDR3 has 13 residues. Germline V gene sequence: CDR1 SGHNT, CDR2 YENEEA. Trimming stripped 5 bases from V and 3 bases from J, with 11 bases between. The CDR3 nucleotides are TGTGCCAGCAGCCCCGACAGGTACTACGAGCAGTACTTC. Protein: CASSPDRYYEQYF.

There are a few counts of this clonotype. The J gene is TRBJ2-5, the V gene TRBV19, with 9 bases matching TRBD2. V was pared by 4 bases and J by 7 bases, with 13 bases of the junction left unmatched. The germline V gene has CDR1 LNHDA and CDR2 SQIVND (reference sequence). This CDR3 is built from 16 residues. This chain's CDR3 is CASSTLLAGGPGTQYF. CDR3 bases: TGTGCCAGTAGTACCCTACTTGCGGGGGGGCCGGGGACCCAGTACTTC.

The chain carries TRBV2 and TRBJ1-1, with D perhaps TRBD1 (5 bases). Germline V gene lookup returns CDR1 SNHLY and CDR2 FYNNEI. This CDR3 contains 14 residues. V was clipped by 7 bases and J by 5 bases, with 17 bases between them. The CDR3 nucleotides read TGTGCCAGCAACGTACAGGAAGGAGTGACTGAAGCTTTCTTT. Residues: CASNVQEGVTEAFF.

V is TRBV7-9 and J is TRBJ1-4; the D gene is possibly TRBD1 (5 bases). Germline V gene data show CDR1 as SEHNR and CDR2 as FQNEAQ (reference sequence). V shed 8 bases and J shed 4 bases, with 14 bases lying between them. CDR3 length equals 14 residues. In DNA, the CDR3 is TGTGCCAGCCCCTCGGGGCAGGATAATGAAAAACTGTTTTTT. Translation gives CASPSGQDNEKLFF.

This chain links TRBV7-2 with TRBJ1-5; the match to TRBD1 covers 12 bases. Germline CDR1 and CDR2: SGHTA and FQGNSA. The length of the CDR3 is 16 residues. The trim removed 1 base at V and 5 bases at J, leaving 3 bases unmatched. The CDR3 nucleotides are TGTGCCAGCAGCTTAGTAGGGACAGGGGGCGATCAGCCCCAGCATTTT. It codes for CASSLVGTGGDQPQHF.

Relative to its sample, this clonotype is medium-sized. The chain uses TRBV24-1 and TRBJ1-5; D not resolved. Germline V gene sequence: CDR1 KGHDR, CDR2 SFDVKD. Trimming shortened V by 6 bases and J by 4 bases, and 21 bases separated the two germline ends. The CDR3 has 17 amino acids. The CDR3, as DNA: TGTGCCACCAGTCATGGCTCCTCTGCCAGTCGAAATCAGCCCCAGCATTTT. Protein sequence: CATSHGSSASRNQPQHF.

The chain is built from TRBV5-1 and TRBJ1-2; 10 bases are a match to TRBD1. V gave up 0 bases and J gave up 3 bases; unmatched junction bases: 5. CDR1 is SGHRS, CDR2 YFSETQ, per germline. The CDR3 has 16 amino acids. The DNA of the CDR3 is TGCGCCAGCAGCTTGGTTGGGACAGGGGATGACTATGGCTACACCTTC. Amino acids: CASSLVGTGDDYGYTF.

The table lists this clonotype with a few counts. The chain carries TRBV7-9 and TRBJ2-2; no clear D gene. CDR1 and CDR2 from the germline V gene are SEHNR and FQNEAQ (reference sequence). Trimming took 4 bases from V and 5 from J, leaving 14 bases between them. This CDR3 has 15 amino acids. CDR3 sequence reads: CASSSPMRVTGELFF. In nucleotides, the CDR3 is TGTGCCAGCAGCTCCCCCATGAGAGTGACCGGGGAGCTGTTTTTT.

The chain carries TRBV6-1 and TRBJ2-3; TRBD2 is a possible D gene (5 bases). V lost 6 bases and J 0 bases, leaving 16 bases between the germline ends. Germline V gene sequence: CDR1 MNHNS, CDR2 SASEGT. This CDR3 region has 16 residues. The CDR3 loop reads CASRPWWERSTDTQYF. The CDR3 DNA sequence: TGTGCCAGCAGGCCCTGGTGGGAGCGGAGCACAGATACGCAGTATTTT.

The V and J genes are TRBV18 and TRBJ1-2; D is possibly TRBD1 (5 bases). The V and J ends lost 6 bases and 4 bases respectively, with 15 bases between them. The CDR3 totals 14 residues. CDR1 and CDR2 from the germline V gene are KGHSH and LQKENI. DNA of the CDR3: TGTGCCAGCTCCCCCAAGACAGACCTCTATGGCTACACCTTC. This encodes CASSPKTDLYGYTF.

CDR3 amino acids: CASSTTTDTQYF. The CDR3 DNA sequence: TGTGCCAGCTCAACCACGACAGATACGCAGTATTTT. The chain links TRBV18 to TRBJ2-3; D is unresolved. CDR1 is KGHSH and CDR2 is LQKENI in the germline V gene. The CDR3 runs 12 residues. V was cut by 5 bases and J by 3 bases, with 6 bases left in between.

By sample fraction, this clonotype is medium-sized. This chain joins TRBV7-2 and TRBJ1-2, with TRBD1 as a possible D gene (5 bases). Germline V gene data show CDR1 as SGHTA and CDR2 as FQGNSA. Trimming stripped 5 bases from V and 3 bases from J, with 19 bases between. There are 16 residues in the CDR3. As DNA, the CDR3 is TGTGCCAGCAGCCGCGGGGCACCCACCTTGTACTATGGCTACACCTTC. Amino acid sequence: CASSRGAPTLYYGYTF.

This chain joins TRBV18 and TRBJ2-3; 15 bases line up with TRBD2. Looked up from germline, CDR1 is KGHSH and CDR2 is LQKENI. The CDR3 covers 19 residues. With 2 bases clipped from V and 2 bases from J, the junction kept 8 bases outside the gene matches. CDR3 sequence: CASSPSFGTSGGSTDTQYF. In nucleotides, the CDR3 is TGTGCCAGCTCACCATCCTTCGGGACTAGCGGGGGGTCCACAGATACGCAGTATTTT.

This clonotype appeared a few times. The rearrangement joins TRBV6-1 to TRBJ2-2, with D tentatively TRBD1 (6 bases). Germline V gives CDR1 MNHNS, CDR2 SASEGT. V lost 5 bases to trimming and J lost 8 bases, with 12 bases between them. The CDR3 spans 13 residues. The CDR3 loop reads CASSKQGTGELFF. The DNA of the CDR3 is TGTGCCAGCAGTAAACAGGGTACTGGGGAGCTGTTTTTT.

This clonotype has a handful of counts. V is TRBV7-7 and J is TRBJ2-5; D not certain. Germline CDR1 and CDR2: SSHAT and FNYEAQ (reference sequence). Trimming left V 5 bases short and J 2 bases short, with 9 bases between. The CDR3 is 13 amino acids. In DNA, the CDR3 is TGTGCCAGCAGCCGCCTAGGTCAAGAGACCCAGTACTTC. This codes for CASSRLGQETQYF.

This clonotype came up a few times. This rearrangement joins TRBV5-1 to TRBJ1-4; 7 positions agree with TRBD1. The CDR3 totals 15 residues. The V segment lost 7 bases and the J segment 5 bases; nucleotides outside the gene matches: 11. The germline V gene encodes CDR1 SGHRS and CDR2 YFSETQ. CDR3 in amino acids: CASLIFDRVNEKLFF. The CDR3 coding sequence is TGCGCCAGCCTGATATTTGACAGGGTAAATGAAAAACTGTTTTTT. Combining the CDR3 with reference TRBV5-1 and TRBJ1-4 gives the whole variable domain KAGVTQTPRYLIKTRGQQVTLSCSPISGHRSVSWYQQTPGQGLQFLFEYFSETQRNKGNFPGRFSGRQFSNSRSEMNVSTLELGDSALYLCASLIFDRVNEKLFFGSGTQLSVL.

This chain connects TRBV19 to TRBJ1-2, with D unclear. V lost 1 base to trimming and J lost 4 bases, with 13 bases between them. The CDR3 is made up of 15 amino acids. CDR1 and CDR2 (germline): LNHDA, SQIVND (reference sequence). This CDR3 is CASSIGFRDFYGYTF. The CDR3 nucleotides read TGTGCCAGTAGTATAGGTTTCAGAGACTTCTATGGCTACACCTTC.

This clonotype counts as large (0.1 to 1%). The chain recombines TRBV5-4 with TRBJ2-7; D call uncertain. The CDR3 is made up of 15 amino acids. The V gene lost 3 bases and the J gene lost 0 bases, with 13 bases spanning the gap. Germline V gene data show CDR1 as SGHNT and CDR2 as YYREEE (reference sequence). In DNA form, the CDR3 reads TGTGCCAGCAGCTCTACTGGAGCGAGCTCCTACGAGCAGTACTTC. This sequence encodes CASSSTGASSYEQYF.

Written as DNA, the CDR3 is TGTGCCAGCAGTTACGGGTATCGGACAGGGGAAGCTTTCTTT. Translation: CASSYGYRTGEAFF. The chain carries TRBV6-5 and TRBJ1-1; 8 bases fit TRBD1. The CDR3 loop spans 14 amino acids. With V trimmed by 2 bases and J by 8 bases, 7 bases remained unmatched. Germline CDR1 reads MNHEY; CDR2 reads SVGAGI.

This clonotype was seen only a few times. The genes are TRBV19 and TRBJ1-4; no clear D. The V end was cut by 7 bases, the J end by 6 bases, with 15 bases between. Germline values: CDR1 LNHDA, CDR2 SQIVND (reference sequence). The CDR3 totals 14 residues. The DNA for the CDR3 is TGTGCCAGTACCCCCGGGGAACGGGATGAAAAACTGTTTTTT. Its translation: CASTPGERDEKLFF. The full variable domain, rest sourced from reference TRBV19 and TRBJ1-4, is DGGITQSPKYLFRKEGQNVTLSCEQNLNHDAMYWYRQDPGQGLRLIYYSQIVNDFQKGDIAEGYSVSREKKESFPLTVTSAQKNPTAFYLCASTPGERDEKLFFGSGTQLSVL.

This clonotype turned up a few times. The chain joins TRBV5-1 to TRBJ2-2; D call uncertain. Germline assignment: CDR1 SGHRS and CDR2 YFSETQ. Trimming pared 5 bases from V and 6 bases from J, leaving 14 bases between. The CDR3 spans 14 residues. The CDR3: CASRTTELAGELFF. The CDR3, as DNA: TGCGCCAGCAGGACCACAGAGTTGGCCGGGGAGCTGTTTTTT.

The CDR3 region is CSAPLTSSYNSPLHF. CDR3 DNA sequence: TGCAGTGCCCCTCTGACGAGCTCCTATAATTCACCCCTCCACTTT. The genes are TRBV20-1 and TRBJ1-6; unclear D gene. The germline gives CDR1 DFQATT, CDR2 SNEGSKA (reference sequence). Trimming removed 6 bases from V and 0 bases from J, with 12 bases in between. The length of the CDR3 is 15 residues.

This clonotype is medium-sized in the sample. This rearrangement joins TRBV30 to TRBJ2-5, with 9 bases fitting TRBD1. This CDR3 has 14 amino acids. Germline CDR1 and CDR2: GTSNPN and SVGIG (reference sequence). Losses at the gene ends were 2 bases for V and 5 bases for J; bases not matched to a gene: 6. The CDR3 protein is CAWSPGQGIETQYF. The CDR3 DNA reads TGTGCCTGGAGTCCCGGACAGGGGATTGAGACCCAGTACTTC.

V is TRBV7-6 and J is TRBJ2-1; 8 bases agree with TRBD2. This CDR3 has 15 amino acids. The V gene's germline CDR1 is SGHVS and CDR2 FNYEAQ. The V gene end was trimmed by 1 base and the J gene end by 3 bases; junction bases not matched to a gene: 2. CDR3 in DNA: TGTGCCAGCAGCTTAGGCGGGGGGAACTACAATGAGCAGTTCTTC. Protein sequence: CASSLGGGNYNEQFF.

The rearrangement links TRBV6-1 to TRBJ2-1; TRBD1 agrees at 10 bases. The CDR3 is 17 amino acids. Trimming took 6 bases from V and 6 from J; bases not matched to a gene: 14. CDR1 and CDR2 (germline): MNHNS, SASEGT. This CDR3 is CASSSMTGTGAVNEQFF. The CDR3 coding sequence is TGTGCCAGCAGCTCAATGACCGGGACAGGGGCAGTCAATGAGCAGTTCTTC.